This T cell receptor (beta chain) comes out of a study of blood T cell repertoires in COVID-19. Study information: Sites in the United States, Italy and Spain provided acute and convalescent COVID-19 samples.

This clone was counted once. Additional DNA sequences in this sample encode the identical CDR3. Per the original methods: Scientists estimated how many nucleated cells there were by amplifying reference gene primers. This table comes from immunoSEQ multiplex PCR, and its TCRdb copy is limited to in-frame clones, with some not included. V, J and clone size are taken as reported in that table, and D and trimming were inferred from the DNA itself. The sample contains some 80,000 clones, about 86% of which appear only once. This TCR was recovered from an elderly man with acute or convalescent COVID-19. The sample comprised peripheral blood.

CDR3 in DNA: TGTGCCAGCTCACCAGGCCAGGGAGAGACCCAGTACTTC. It encodes CASSPGQGETQYF. The gene calls are TRBV18 and TRBJ2-5; D possibly corresponds to TRBD1 (5 bases). Germline CDR1 and CDR2: KGHSH and LQKENI. Deletions cut 2 bases from V and 4 bases from J, with 8 bases between. The CDR3 runs 13 residues.